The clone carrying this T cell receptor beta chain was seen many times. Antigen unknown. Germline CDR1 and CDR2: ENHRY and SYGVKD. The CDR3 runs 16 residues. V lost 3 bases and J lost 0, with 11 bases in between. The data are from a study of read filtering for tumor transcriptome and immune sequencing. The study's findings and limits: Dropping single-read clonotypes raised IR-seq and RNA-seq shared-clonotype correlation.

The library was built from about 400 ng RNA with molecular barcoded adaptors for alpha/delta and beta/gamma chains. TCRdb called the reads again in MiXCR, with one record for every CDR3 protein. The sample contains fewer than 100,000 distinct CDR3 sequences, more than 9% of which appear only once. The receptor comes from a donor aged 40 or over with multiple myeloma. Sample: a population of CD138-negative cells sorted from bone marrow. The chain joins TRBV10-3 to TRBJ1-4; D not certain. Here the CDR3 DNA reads TGTGCCATCAGTGAAAGGACGATTTCAACTAATGAAAAACTGTTTTTT. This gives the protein CAISERTISTNEKLFF.